This T cell receptor beta chain is drawn from a study of Tregs in tolerant kidney transplant recipients. General study results and limits: The most relevant donor-specific Treg TCRbeta repertoire apparently came from expansion with activated donor B cells. Biological reproducibility was not directly addressed, but technical replication error appeared minimal.

Recipients received nonmyeloablative bone marrow transplants from related graft donors, with transient mixed chimerism. Comment on this clone: Its antigen is not identified.

Germline CDR1 is PRHDT and CDR2 is FYEKMQ (reference sequence). Trimming stripped 5 bases from V and 0 bases from J, with 18 bases between. CDR3 length: 17 amino acids. Method: immunoSEQ multiplex PCR; TCRdb's copy keeps in-frame clones and lacks some. This sample carries about 52,000 clones, roughly nine tenths of them seen once, and the ten largest clones take over 12%. Source: CD8+ T cells from blood (PBMCs), taken 24 months after the transplant. The sequence was collected from a human patient who received a combined kidney and bone marrow transplant. Some T cells may be the graft donor's. The chain joins TRBV13 to TRBJ2-3; no clear D gene. CDR3 nucleotides: TGTGCCAGCAGCGTGCGTTTCGTAGATTCTAGCACAGATACGCAGTATTTT. Translating gives CASSVRFVDSSTDTQYF.